This entry concerns a single T cell receptor beta chain. This clone was found once. Its antigen has not been determined. Base qualities are not at hand, and no much larger clone is one base apart. High-throughput TCRbeta CDR3 sequencing of frozen genomic DNA was performed by immunoSEQ, including PCR amplification, mapping, bias correction and internal controls. Processing in the source paper ran as follows. Productive rearrangements were retained, and unique TCRbeta sequences were defined by the CDR3 nucleotide sequence together with the V and J gene. Donor-reactive sequences required at least 5-fold expansion in CFSE-low cells versus unstimulated pre-transplant cells and at least 0.01% frequency. Minimum frequency thresholds were set for each subject on the basis of the unstimulated sample with the lowest template count, so that a detection power of at least 90% was ensured. Repertoire turnover was measured by Jensen-Shannon divergence between the top 1000 TCRbeta sequences post- and pre-transplant. Changes in detection of donor-reactive sequences were assessed with two-sided Fisher's exact tests. TCRdb took this table from immuneACCESS and kept in-frame rearrangements with V and J called. Such tables lack part of the clones; where checked against another copy, unresolved V genes explain under half of the gap, and the rest is unexplained. D and trimming were read from the DNA, whereas the V and J calls and clone size are those reported in that table. The sample includes roughly 40,000 clones, with 86% observed a single time. Of the sample, 2% to 2.5% is held by the ten largest clones.

Germline trimming: 0 bases from V, 2 bases from J; junction bases outside gene matches: 3. Via the germline V gene, CDR1 is SGDLS and CDR2 YYNGEE. Counted from cysteine to phenylalanine, this CDR3 has 16 amino acids. CDR3 DNA only is kept here, 48 bases in frame from base 1. This entry comes from a study of T cell clones after liver transplantation (dated by TCRdb to 2018 to 2020). About the investigation overall: The samples were obtained from ITN030ST, a randomized trial that attempted immunosuppression withdrawal within 2 years after liver transplantation. Donor-reactive T cell clones were identified by TCRbeta sequencing following a pre-transplant mixed lymphocyte reaction and were subsequently tracked in post-transplant blood. As an antigen-independent comparator for donor-reactive sequences, third party-reactive TCRbeta sequences were also identified from pre-transplant MLRs. Of the eight recipients, three were HCV-positive, while the remaining recipients had been transplanted for non-autoimmune, non-viral indications. Subjects received no induction therapy and standard immunosuppression until randomization at 12-24 months post-transplant. Tolerance meant complete immunosuppression withdrawal for at least one year without liver enzymes rising beyond twice the upper limit of normal. Blood samples were taken pre-transplant, pre-randomization before withdrawal, and post-randomization after full withdrawal or failed withdrawal. A cohort of 8 liver transplant recipients was studied, of whom 3 were classified as tolerant and 5 as non-tolerant. Points the paper makes about the study in general: Since no allograft tissue specimens were available, donor-reactive T cells may have migrated into the graft instead of being deleted. Once repertoire turnover was taken into account, donor-reactive detection showed a significant reduction for CD4 in 7 of 8 subjects and for CD8 in 8 of 8. Donor-reactive sequences declined more than third party-reactive ones, suggesting partial antigen-specific deletion unrelated to withdrawal success. In a couple of subjects, low numbers of available donor cells limited the measurable donor-reactive repertoire. Circulating donor-reactive CD4 TCRbeta sequences fell significantly post-transplant in most of the 8 subjects, irrespective of tolerance or HCV status. The conclusions were preliminary, being limited by small, heterogeneous patient numbers and by non-standardized post-transplant time points.

Unstimulated PBMCs, after thawing, were stained for CD3, CD4 and CD8 and then FACS-sorted into CD3+CD4+ and CD3+CD8+ populations. Each of the 8 studied subjects was randomized to immunosuppression withdrawal. Genomic DNA was isolated with the Qiagen DNeasy Blood and Tissue Kit. This sequence originates from a human patient who received a liver transplant. It is possible that, after a transplant, some T cells come from the graft donor. This chain joins TRBV9 to TRBJ2-5, and TRBD2 aligns with 11 junction nucleotides. The input for sequencing was CD4+ T cells from blood, taken 24 months after liver transplant. The CDR3 loop reads CASSVASGGPQETQYF. Here is the DNA: TGTGCCAGCAGCGTAGCTAGCGGGGGGCCTCAAGAGACCCAGTACTTC.